This is a list of T cell receptor beta chains from one sample in a study of ipilimumab plus nivolumab after autologous stem cell transplantation. The table came from immunoSEQ multiplex PCR; TCRdb's copy has only in-frame clones and leaves some out. The table includes 43,000 or so clones, roughly 88% detected once. The sequencing used PBMCs, collected in a trial of ipilimumab plus nivolumab as post-transplant consolidation. These receptors all come from a male donor with multiple myeloma. The CDR3 runs from the conserved cysteine through the conserved F or W. The order of the fields is CDR3 protein, CDR3 DNA, V gene, J gene, clone size, D gene. A D gene is named only where the DNA matches it firmly. Size is omitted from some rows. Given values are once, few, many or a class for expanded clones.

CDR3: CASSQGSFRGPFGSNQPQHF
DNA: TGCGCCAGCAGTCAAGGATCCTTCCGGGGCCCCTTTGGAAGCAATCAGCCCCAGCATTTT
V: TRBV4-1
J: TRBJ1-5
size: NA
D: NA

CDR3: CASSLTGTSGTDTQYF
DNA: TGTGCCAGCAGCTTAACGGGGACTAGCGGCACAGATACGCAGTATTTT
V: TRBV7-3
J: TRBJ2-3
size: few
D: TRBD2

CDR3: CASSFDPSGRSTDTQYF
DNA: TGTGCCAGCAGCTTTGACCCTAGCGGGAGAAGCACAGATACGCAGTATTTT
V: TRBV5-4
J: TRBJ2-3
size: NA
D: TRBD2

CDR3: CASSSRTGENIQYF
DNA: TGTGCCAGTAGTTCCCGGACAGGGGAAAACATTCAGTACTTC
V: TRBV19
J: TRBJ2-4
size: NA
D: TRBD1

CDR3: CASSYSAGLNSPLHF
DNA: TGTGCCAGCAGTTACTCGGCCGGGTTGAATTCACCCCTCCACTTT
V: TRBV6-5
J: TRBJ1-6
size: NA
D: NA

CDR3: CASSFDGGGLSTDTQYF
DNA: TGTGCCAGCAGCTTCGACGGCGGGGGCCTTAGCACAGATACGCAGTATTTT
V: TRBV9
J: TRBJ2-3
size: once
D: NA

CDR3: CASSLAGVDTEAFF
DNA: TGTGCCAGCAGCTTGGCAGGGGTGGACACTGAAGCTTTCTTT
V: TRBV5-6
J: TRBJ1-1
size: NA
D: NA

CDR3: CASRSTGTGNEKLFF
DNA: TGTGCCAGCAGGTCGACCGGGACAGGGAATGAAAAACTGTTTTTT
V: TRBV11-2
J: TRBJ1-4
size: NA
D: TRBD1

CDR3: CASSPRISRGDSYNEQFF
DNA: TGTGCCAGCTCACCACGGATTTCGCGGGGGGACTCCTACAATGAGCAGTTCTTC
V: TRBV18
J: TRBJ2-1
size: NA
D: TRBD2

CDR3: CASSRLAGGGETQYF
DNA: TGCGCCAGCAGCCGGTTAGCGGGGGGTGGGGAGACCCAGTACTTC
V: TRBV4-3
J: TRBJ2-5
size: NA
D: TRBD2

CDR3: CASVGTAYGYTF
DNA: TGTGCCTCCGTCGGGACAGCCTATGGCTACACCTTC
V: TRBV19
J: TRBJ1-2
size: NA
D: TRBD1

CDR3: CAWATNYGYTF
DNA: TGTGCCTGGGCGACTAACTATGGCTACACCTTC
V: TRBV30
J: TRBJ1-2
size: NA
D: NA

CDR3: CASSMGMATDTQYF
DNA: TGTGCCAGTAGTATGGGGATGGCCACAGATACGCAGTATTTT
V: TRBV19
J: TRBJ2-3
size: NA
D: NA

CDR3: CASSPQTGPFTLRQPQHF
DNA: TGTGCCAGCAGCCCACAAACAGGACCGTTCACCCTCAGGCAGCCCCAGCATTTT
V: TRBV7-2
J: TRBJ1-5
size: NA
D: NA

CDR3: CASSGIGGPGELFF
DNA: TGTGCCAGCAGTGGGATAGGGGGCCCCGGGGAGCTGTTTTTT
V: TRBV25-1
J: TRBJ2-2
size: NA
D: TRBD1

CDR3: CASSSQGPNTEAFF
DNA: TGTGCCAGCTCGTCGCAAGGGCCGAACACTGAAGCTTTCTTT
V: TRBV18
J: TRBJ1-1
size: NA
D: NA

CDR3: CASSISVTPYEQYF
DNA: TGTGCCAGTAGTATTTCAGTTACTCCCTACGAGCAGTACTTC
V: TRBV19
J: TRBJ2-7
size: NA
D: NA

CDR3: CASSLSGARNTEAFF
DNA: TGTGCCAGCAGTTTATCGGGGGCGCGAAACACTGAAGCTTTCTTT
V: TRBV28
J: TRBJ1-1
size: NA
D: NA

CDR3: CASSPGQGETQYF
DNA: TGTGCCAGCAGCCCGGGGCAAGGCGAGACCCAGTACTTC
V: TRBV11-1
J: TRBJ2-5
size: NA
D: NA

CDR3: CAWIGREGADTQYF
DNA: TGTGCCTGGATCGGGCGGGAGGGAGCCGATACGCAGTATTTT
V: TRBV30
J: TRBJ2-3
size: NA
D: TRBD2

CDR3: CASSYFSGGPNYGYTF
DNA: TGTGCCAGCAGTTACTTCTCAGGGGGCCCTAACTATGGCTACACCTTC
V: TRBV6-5
J: TRBJ1-2
size: NA
D: TRBD1

CDR3: CASSEMDGNTIYF
DNA: TGTGCCAGCAGTGAAATGGATGGAAACACCATATATTTT
V: TRBV25-1
J: TRBJ1-3
size: NA
D: NA

CDR3: CASSLGQGGGYTF
DNA: TGCGCCAGCAGCTTGGGGCAGGGTGGTGGCTACACCTTC
V: TRBV5-1
J: TRBJ1-2
size: NA
D: NA

CDR3: CASSLDPGAGNEQFF
DNA: TGCGCCAGCAGCTTGGACCCGGGGGCAGGCAATGAGCAGTTCTTC
V: TRBV5-1
J: TRBJ2-1
size: NA
D: NA

CDR3: CASLDRGGNTIYF
DNA: TGTGCCAGCCTAGACAGGGGAGGAAACACCATATATTTT
V: TRBV21-1
J: TRBJ1-3
size: NA
D: NA

CDR3: CSVVIREQYF
DNA: TGCAGCGTTGTGATAAGAGAGCAGTACTTC
V: TRBV29-1
J: TRBJ2-7
size: NA
D: NA

CDR3: CASNPGLSGSYEQYF
DNA: TGTGCCAGCAACCCAGGCTTGAGCGGGAGTTACGAGCAGTACTTC
V: TRBV6-6
J: TRBJ2-7
size: NA
D: TRBD2

CDR3: CASSVVGAKNIQYF
DNA: TGTGCCAGCAGCGTAGTGGGAGCCAAAAACATTCAGTACTTC
V: TRBV6-1
J: TRBJ2-4
size: once
D: NA

CDR3: CASSLRQESYEQYF
DNA: TGTGCTAGCAGCTTGAGACAGGAGTCCTACGAGCAGTACTTC
V: TRBV7-7
J: TRBJ2-7
size: NA
D: NA

CDR3: CSTSGYNEQFF
DNA: TGCAGTACTAGCGGCTACAATGAGCAGTTCTTC
V: TRBV29-1
J: TRBJ2-1
size: once
D: TRBD2

CDR3: CASSIQGAYEQYF
DNA: TGTGCCAGCAGTATACAGGGGGCCTACGAGCAGTACTTC
V: TRBV6-1
J: TRBJ2-7
size: NA
D: TRBD1

CDR3: CASSSRPLGTDTQYF
DNA: TGTGCCAGCAGTTCCCGCCCCCTGGGCACAGATACGCAGTATTTT
V: TRBV27
J: TRBJ2-3
size: few
D: NA

CDR3: CASSVWTGAYEQYF
DNA: TGTGCCAGCAGCGTATGGACAGGGGCCTACGAGCAGTACTTC
V: TRBV7-9
J: TRBJ2-7
size: NA
D: TRBD1

CDR3: CSARGNTEAFF
DNA: TGCAGTGCTAGGGGGAACACTGAAGCTTTCTTT
V: TRBV20-1
J: TRBJ1-1
size: NA
D: NA

CDR3: CASSLDRFSGSYNEQFF
DNA: TGTGCCAGCAGCTTAGATCGGTTTAGCGGTAGCTACAATGAGCAGTTCTTC
V: TRBV11-2
J: TRBJ2-1
size: NA
D: NA

CDR3: CATGGLLSYEQYF
DNA: TGTGCCACCGGGGGACTCCTCTCCTACGAGCAGTACTTC
V: TRBV10-3
J: TRBJ2-7
size: NA
D: NA

CDR3: CASSPTPGQGFPNTIYF
DNA: TGTGCCAGCAGCCCGACGCCGGGACAGGGTTTCCCGAACACCATATATTTT
V: TRBV9
J: TRBJ1-3
size: few
D: TRBD1

CDR3: CASSPRLAVSSYNEQFF
DNA: TGTGCCAGCAGCCCAAGACTAGCGGTTAGCTCCTACAATGAGCAGTTCTTC
V: TRBV9
J: TRBJ2-1
size: NA
D: TRBD2

CDR3: CASSVGGRVTGELFF
DNA: TGTGCCAGCAGCGTAGGGGGTAGGGTCACCGGGGAGCTGTTTTTT
V: TRBV9
J: TRBJ2-2
size: NA
D: NA

CDR3: CASSILGGTDTQYF
DNA: TGTGCCAGTAGTATATTGGGTGGCACAGATACGCAGTATTTT
V: TRBV19
J: TRBJ2-3
size: NA
D: NA

CDR3: CASSPQRGRVENTIYF
DNA: TGTGCCAGCAGCCCCCAGCGGGGCAGGGTGGAAAACACCATATATTTT
V: TRBV7-2
J: TRBJ1-3
size: few
D: NA

CDR3: CASSLGLAGNYEQYF
DNA: TGCGCCAGCAGCCTCGGACTAGCGGGGAACTACGAGCAGTACTTC
V: TRBV5-1
J: TRBJ2-7
size: NA
D: TRBD2

CDR3: CASSYRGAGEGDTQYF
DNA: TGTGCCAGCAGTTACCGCGGGGCGGGAGAGGGAGATACGCAGTATTTT
V: TRBV6-6
J: TRBJ2-3
size: NA
D: TRBD2

CDR3: CASSLKSGDSPLHF
DNA: TGCGCCAGCAGCCTCAAATCGGGGGATTCACCCCTCCACTTT
V: TRBV5-1
J: TRBJ1-6
size: NA
D: NA

CDR3: CASSEVGGASGNTIYF
DNA: TGTGCCAGCAGCGAGGTGGGGGGGGCATCTGGAAACACCATATATTTT
V: TRBV6-6
J: TRBJ1-3
size: NA
D: NA

CDR3: CASSPWRTSYEQYF
DNA: TGTGCCAGCAGCCCGTGGCGGACTTCTTACGAGCAGTACTTC
V: TRBV6-5
J: TRBJ2-7
size: NA
D: NA

CDR3: CASSSAGQSEEKLFF
DNA: TGTGCCAGCAGTTCCGCCGGACAGTCAGAAGAAAAACTGTTTTTT
V: TRBV6-5
J: TRBJ1-4
size: NA
D: NA

CDR3: CASSFNRQETQYF
DNA: TGTGCCAGCAGCTTCAACAGGCAAGAGACCCAGTACTTC
V: TRBV7-8
J: TRBJ2-5
size: NA
D: NA

CDR3: CASSITGNNEQFF
DNA: TGTGCCAGTAGTATTACCGGGAACAATGAGCAGTTCTTC
V: TRBV19
J: TRBJ2-1
size: NA
D: NA

CDR3: CASSFQEGSDEQYF
DNA: TGCGCCAGCAGCTTTCAGGAGGGCAGCGACGAGCAGTACTTC
V: TRBV5-1
J: TRBJ2-7
size: NA
D: NA

CDR3: CASLGPGGNIQYF
DNA: TGTGCCAGCCTGGGACCCGGAGGAAACATTCAGTACTTC
V: TRBV27
J: TRBJ2-4
size: NA
D: NA

CDR3: CASSPREEYGYTF
DNA: TGTGCCAGCAGTCCGCGGGAAGAGTATGGCTACACCTTC
V: TRBV6-5
J: TRBJ1-2
size: NA
D: NA

CDR3: CASSLGTGNNSPLHF
DNA: TGCGCCAGCAGCTTGGGGACAGGCAATAATTCACCCCTCCACTTT
V: TRBV5-1
J: TRBJ1-6
size: NA
D: TRBD1

CDR3: CASSYPGQVAGELFF
DNA: TGTGCCAGCAGTTACCCGGGACAGGTCGCCGGGGAGCTGTTTTTT
V: TRBV6-5
J: TRBJ2-2
size: NA
D: TRBD1